The present TCR beta chain was sequenced within a study of T cells in Graves' hyperthyroidism and ophthalmopathy. This clonotype turned up a few times. Its target is not known. The junction and the germline gene differ at one end; a read error may be behind it. It was RNA transcripts that yielded the amplified TCR beta CDR3 regions. During a first-round RT-PCR of the TCR CDR3, the HTBI primer set was used. TCRdb reprocessed the multiplex PCR reads via MiXCR and lists one record per CDR3 protein. The data contain approximately 300,000 distinct CDR3 sequences, about 15% of them seen just once; the ten biggest clones take up around 34%. The V gene's germline CDR1 is SGHRS and CDR2 YFSETQ. The CDR3 is 15 residues long. Whole-study results and caveats: It was a median around 6 months before onset that the model predicted ophthalmopathy.

More than 8 ml fresh peripheral blood yielded the PBMCs. The sequenced material came from blood. The receptor was isolated from a young man with Graves' hyperthyroidism. The rearrangement joins TRBV5-1 to TRBJ1-1; the D is unclear. Here the CDR3 DNA reads TGCGCCAACAGCTTGGAGAGCCGATCGAACACTGAAGCTTTCTTT. Amino acids: CANSLESRSNTEAFF.